This T cell receptor beta chain was profiled in a study of CD8+ T cells in alopecia areata. Study results and caveats: Scalp sequencing captures resident alphabeta T cells of normal skin too.

RNA was extracted and reverse transcribed into cDNA as the sequencing template. Using immunoSEQ multiplex PCR, the repertoire was profiled, and TCRdb retains in-frame clones only, with some absent. Of approximately 150,000 clones listed, approximately 87% are singletons. A note on this clone: Antigen: not known.

Trimming removed 1 base from V and 4 bases from J; junction bases left unmatched: 5. There are 15 residues in the CDR3. The germline gives CDR1 SGDLS, CDR2 YYNGEE. This clonotype was sampled from a human donor with alopecia areata. The chain recombines TRBV9 with TRBJ2-1; 7 bases align to TRBD2. The sequences come from CD8+ T cells sorted from blood, collected at week 0. The CDR3 DNA follows: TGTGCCAGCAGCGTATGGGGAGGGAGTTACAATGAGCAGTTCTTC. Translated: CASSVWGGSYNEQFF.